Listed below are T cell receptor beta chains from one sample, sequenced in a study of T-cell reconstitution after alpha-beta-depleted transplantation in children. Each CDR3 protein gets one entry after TCRdb re-called the PCR reads with MiXCR. The repertoire includes about 240,000 distinct CDR3 sequences, about 23% of them detected once, and around 2.5% sits in the top ten. This specimen consisted of PBMCs, obtained before TCRalphabeta/CD19-depleted stem cell transplant. The origin of the receptors is a girl aged 2-10 years with Fanconi anemia, due to receive a stem cell transplant. Both conserved end residues are part of each CDR3. A D gene is named only where the DNA matches it firmly. Only some rows state a clone size, as once, few, many or a class for expanded clones.

>TRBV19|.|many|TRBJ2-6
CASNGDWGRSGANVLTF
TGTGCCTCAAACGGGGATTGGGGTCGATCTGGGGCCAACGTCCTGACTTTC
>TRBV12-3/TRBV12-4|.|many|TRBJ2-4
CASSLGQWFLF
TGTGCCAGCAGCCTTGGACAGTGGTTCCTCTTC
>TRBV4-2|.|many|TRBJ2-7
CASSQDFFGSKYF
TGTGCCAGCAGCCAAGACTTCTTTGGGTCCAAGTACTTC
>TRBV29-1|.|many|TRBJ2-5
CSVVVSQETQYF
TGCAGCGTTGTGGTTAGCCAAGAGACCCAGTACTTC
>TRBV28|TRBD2|.|TRBJ2-7
CASSLAGGRRYEQYF
TGTGCCAGCAGTTTGGCTGGCGGGAGACGGTACGAGCAGTACTTC
>TRBV7-8|.|.|TRBJ2-5
CASSYRTTQETQYF
TGTGCCAGCAGCTACAGAACTACCCAAGAGACCCAGTACTTC
>TRBV5-1|.|.|TRBJ2-2
CASTEVTGELFF
TGCGCCAGCACCGAAGTCACCGGGGAGCTGTTTTTT
>TRBV10-3|TRBD1|.|TRBJ2-7
CAISDWTGGGEQYF
TGTGCCATCAGTGATTGGACAGGGGGGGGCGAGCAGTACTTC
>TRBV7-2|TRBD2|many|TRBJ2-1
CASSLGPSGTFYNEQFF
TGTGCCAGCAGCTTAGGCCCTAGCGGGACTTTCTACAATGAGCAGTTCTTC
>TRBV3-1|.|.|TRBJ2-7
CASSQIDRDFYEQYF
TGTGCCAGCAGCCAAATCGACCGGGACTTCTACGAGCAGTACTTC
>TRBV20-1|TRBD1|.|TRBJ2-1
CSARDRGTGGIYNEQFF
TGCAGTGCTAGAGATCGGGGGACAGGGGGGATTTACAATGAGCAGTTCTTC
>TRBV7-3|.|few|TRBJ2-1
CASSFSVVQGEQFF
TGTGCCAGCAGCTTTTCGGTAGTCCAAGGTGAGCAGTTCTTC
>TRBV4-2|.|many|TRBJ2-7
CASSQVSPGLKLGEQYF
TGTGCCAGCAGCCAAGTATCCCCCGGTCTCAAGCTAGGAGAGCAGTACTTC
>TRBV7-6|.|.|TRBJ2-2
CASSFRAVGRELFF
TGTGCCAGCAGCTTCCGGGCCGTCGGACGGGAGCTGTTTTTT
>TRBV7-3|.|few|TRBJ2-1
CASSLAGLEYNEQFF
TGTGCCAGCAGCTTAGCGGGGTTGGAATACAATGAGCAGTTCTTC
>TRBV7-9|.|many|TRBJ2-2
CGTQGPWNTGELFF
TGCGGCACGCAGGGGCCTTGGAACACCGGGGAGCTGTTTTTT
>TRBV24-1|.|many|TRBJ2-3
CATSDTLDSTDTQYF
TGCGCCACCAGTGATACACTAGATTCAACAGATACGCAGTATTTT
>TRBV25-1|.|few|TRBJ2-7
CASTNQGYEQYF
TGTGCCAGCACCAATCAGGGGTACGAGCAGTACTTC
>TRBV4-2|.|many|TRBJ2-7
CASSQDDYEQYF
TGTGCCAGCAGCCAAGACGACTACGAGCAGTACTTC
>TRBV12-3/TRBV12-4|TRBD1|many|TRBJ2-5
CASSTWTGEETQYF
TGTGCCAGCAGTACCTGGACAGGGGAAGAGACCCAGTACTTC
>TRBV29-1|TRBD2|few|TRBJ2-1
CSVGGGARLAGGFDSQFF
TGCAGCGTTGGTGGGGGGGCGAGACTAGCGGGAGGGTTTGATAGTCAGTTCTTC
>TRBV20-1|TRBD1|many|TRBJ1-5
CSAPRAGGSNQPQHF
TGCAGTGCCCCGCGTGCAGGGGGAAGCAATCAGCCCCAGCATTTT
>TRBV7-3|TRBD2|few|TRBJ2-1
CASSFSGGHYNEQFF
TGTGCCAGCAGCTTTTCGGGAGGGCACTACAATGAGCAGTTCTTC
>TRBV9|.|few|TRBJ2-7
CASSTDPDDEQYF
TGTGCCAGCAGCACGGACCCCGATGACGAGCAGTACTTC
>TRBV29-1|.|many|TRBJ2-7
CSVMQGNRAYEQYF
TGCAGCGTCATGCAGGGGAATCGCGCCTACGAGCAGTACTTC
>TRBV7-9|.|few|TRBJ2-3
CASSPVTFTDTQYF
TGTGCCAGCAGCCCGGTGACTTTCACAGATACGCAGTATTTT
>TRBV7-2|TRBD2|.|TRBJ2-7
CASSLVAGVSPDQYF
TGTGCCAGCAGCTTAGTGGCGGGGGTGTCCCCCGATCAGTACTTC
>TRBV27|TRBD2|many|TRBJ2-1
CASSLSSGRVLSYNEQFF
TGTGCCAGCAGTTTGAGTAGCGGGAGGGTCCTCTCCTACAATGAGCAGTTCTTC
>TRBV20-1|TRBD2|few|TRBJ2-7
CSARSLGLASSYEQYF
TGCAGTGCTAGATCTCTCGGACTAGCAAGCTCCTACGAGCAGTACTTC
>TRBV7-3|.|few|TRBJ1-6
CASSLSAGGDVNSPLHF
TGTGCCAGCAGCTTAAGTGCCGGGGGCGATGTGAATTCACCCCTCCACTTT
>TRBV12-3/TRBV12-4|TRBD2|many|TRBJ2-3
CASSPSSGGARTDTQYF
TGTGCCAGCAGTCCCTCCAGCGGGGGGGCAAGGACAGATACGCAGTATTTT
>TRBV11-2|.|few|TRBJ2-1
CASSPPGWESSYNEQFF
TGTGCCAGCAGCCCTCCAGGGTGGGAGAGCTCCTACAATGAGCAGTTCTTC
>TRBV20-1|.|.|TRBJ1-2
CSARGFRGYTF
TGCAGTGCTAGGGGATTTCGTGGCTACACCTTC
>TRBV15|.|.|TRBJ2-5
CATSSWSTGDQETQYF
TGTGCCACCAGCAGCTGGTCAACAGGAGACCAAGAGACCCAGTACTTC
>TRBV9|.|many|TRBJ2-7
CASSPSADHEQYF
TGTGCCAGCAGCCCAAGCGCCGACCACGAGCAGTACTTC
>TRBV28|TRBD1|.|TRBJ2-7
CASSYLETGGSYEQYF
TGTGCCAGCAGCTACCTCGAGACAGGGGGCTCCTACGAGCAGTACTTC
>TRBV29-1|.|many|TRBJ2-3
CSGDTSTDTQYF
TGCAGCGGAGACACGTCCACAGATACGCAGTATTTT
>TRBV7-6|TRBD2|.|TRBJ2-2
CASSFMSSGYTGELFF
TGTGCCAGCAGCTTTATGTCTAGCGGCTACACCGGGGAGCTGTTTTTT
>TRBV12-3/TRBV12-4|TRBD2|many|TRBJ2-3
CASSSGTSEADTQYF
TGTGCCAGCAGTTCCGGGACTAGCGAGGCAGATACGCAGTATTTT
>TRBV20-1|TRBD2|many|TRBJ2-3
CSARTVAGESDTQYF
TGCAGTGCTAGAACGGTAGCGGGAGAGTCGGATACGCAGTATTTT
>TRBV27|.|many|TRBJ2-5
CATRPGLHQETQYF
TGTGCCACCAGACCGGGACTGCACCAAGAGACCCAGTACTTC
>TRBV20-1|.|.|TRBJ1-5
CSAQNGGNQPQHF
TGCAGTGCCCAAAACGGCGGCAATCAGCCCCAGCATTTT
>TRBV7-2|TRBD1|many|TRBJ2-3
CALGTGGTDTQYF
TGTGCATTAGGAACAGGGGGCACAGATACGCAGTATTTT
>TRBV29-1|.|.|TRBJ2-2
CSVGTTNTGELFF
TGCAGCGTTGGGACTACGAACACCGGGGAGCTGTTTTTT
>TRBV20-1|.|.|TRBJ1-2
CSYMANYGYTF
TGCAGTTATATGGCTAACTATGGCTACACCTTC
>TRBV12-3/TRBV12-4|.|many|TRBJ2-1
CASSLDRNEQFF
TGTGCCAGCAGTCTAGACAGGAATGAGCAGTTCTTC